This T cell receptor (beta chain) was sequenced for a study of Ad26.COV2.S vaccination and SARS-CoV-2 variants. With respect to this clone: Its cognate antigen is unknown.

The junction had 5 bases not matched to a gene; V was cut back by 7 bases and J by 0 bases. CDR3 length: 15 amino acids. CDR1 and CDR2 from the germline V gene are LNHDA and SQIVND (reference sequence). The table came from immunoSEQ multiplex PCR; TCRdb's copy has only in-frame clones and leaves some out. The data contain 380,000 or so clones, around nine tenths of them singletons. Findings of the study overall: Spike-specific TCR breadth in vaccine recipients exceeded that seen in placebo recipients. A substantial breadth of spike-specific CD8+ and CD4+ T cell responses after vaccination has been reported.

Treatment denoted: roughly 20 received Ad26.COV2.S at low or high dose, single or two shots; roughly five received placebo; per-sample allocation not given. The samples date from day 63 after the first vaccine or placebo injection. This vaccine is an Ad26 vector that expresses the Wuhan-strain SARS-CoV-2 spike. The clonotype was recovered from a person between 18 and 60 years old who received the Ad26.COV2.S COVID-19 vaccine or a placebo. The chain has TRBV19 and TRBJ2-1; the match to TRBD2 covers 8 bases. Material: peripheral blood, obtained in a trial of Ad26.COV2.S vaccine versus placebo. Here the CDR3 reads CASIDSGNSYNEQFF. The CDR3 coding sequence is TGTGCCAGTATTGATAGCGGGAACTCCTACAATGAGCAGTTCTTC.